This T cell receptor (beta chain) was sequenced for a study of response to subunit inactivated influenza vaccine. TCRdb independently ran MiXCR on the RT-PCR reads; one entry per CDR3 protein. The sample carries 650,000 or so distinct CDR3 sequences, roughly 15% recorded once. This clonotype was recorded a few times. The source was PBMCs from blood, collected around 14 days before vaccination. The TCR sequence derives from a man in his fifties or sixties who received an inactivated influenza vaccine.

The CDR3 region has the DNA TGCAGCGTTGAAGCGGGAGGGCCCGAAACCTACAATGAGCAGTTCTTC. Its protein product is CSVEAGGPETYNEQFF. The chain links TRBV29-1 to TRBJ2-1; TRBD2 matches at 8 bases. Unmatched junction bases numbered 7, after V lost 1 base and J lost 2 bases. The CDR3 is 16 residues long. Germline V CDR1 and CDR2: SQVTM, ANQGSEA.